Following are 23 T cell receptor beta chains from one sample sequenced in a study of persistence of HIV-infected CD4 T cells. The antigens these receptors bind are not known. Overlapping HIV-1 Gag 15-mer peptides at roughly 1 ug per peptide per mL were used. Memory cells lacking CD40L and CD69 with high CD45RO were sorted. Sequencing used immunoSEQ version 4 in survey mode. The table came from immunoSEQ multiplex PCR; TCRdb's copy has only in-frame clones and leaves some out. The sample contains 25,000 to 40,000 clones, 80% to 90% of which appear only once. The sample was CD4+ T cells sorted from PBMCs after roughly 19-hour stimulation, taken from a patient who received antiretroviral therapy. The origin of the receptors is an adult woman with HIV who was CMV-seropositive.

The CDR3 here is CASSLWAERNTDTQYF. The DNA for the CDR3 is TGTGCCAGCTCACTCTGGGCCGAAAGAAACACAGATACGCAGTATTTT. The chain combines TRBV18 with TRBJ2-3; D unclear. Germline lookup yields CDR1 KGHSH and CDR2 LQKENI. V was trimmed by 4 bases and J by 2 bases, leaving 16 bases between them. This CDR3 has 16 residues. Complete variable domain (other parts from reference TRBV18 and TRBJ2-3): NAGVMQNPRHLVRRRGQEARLRCSPMKGHSHVYWYRQLPEEGLKFMVYLQKENIIDESGMPKERFSAEFPKEGPSILRIQQVVRGDSAAYFCASSLWAERNTDTQYFGPGTRLTVL.

In this sample, this clone turned up a few times. V gene TRBV5-5 combines with J gene TRBJ2-1, with D tentatively TRBD1 or TRBD2 (5 bases each). This CDR3 has 16 residues. Germline CDR1 and CDR2: SGHKS and YYEKEE (reference sequence). Trimming stripped 0 bases from V and 5 bases from J, with 15 bases between. CDR3 bases: TGTGCCAGCAGCTTGGTTTCCGGGGCGAAGAACAATGAGCAGTTCTTC. It translates to CASSLVSGAKNNEQFF.

This clone appeared a few times. The chain links TRBV5-1 to TRBJ2-3, with 8 nucleotides matching TRBD2. The CDR3 covers 15 residues. The V segment lost 3 bases and the J segment 3 bases; nucleotides outside the gene matches: 6. Per the germline V gene, CDR1 is SGHRS and CDR2 is YFSETQ. The CDR3 loop is CASSSSGRMTDTQYF. CDR3 sequence (DNA): TGCGCCAGCAGCTCGAGCGGGAGAATGACAGATACGCAGTATTTT.

This chain links TRBV5-1 with TRBJ2-5; possibly TRBD1 for D (5 bases). The CDR3 has 14 residues. The V and J ends lost 0 bases and 5 bases respectively, with 11 bases between them. Per germline, CDR1 SGHRS and CDR2 YFSETQ. CDR3: CASSLEGSWETQYF. CDR3 in DNA: TGCGCCAGCAGCTTGGAGGGGTCATGGGAGACCCAGTACTTC. The variable domain in full, with the rest retrieved from reference TRBV5-1 and TRBJ2-5, is KAGVTQTPRYLIKTRGQQVTLSCSPISGHRSVSWYQQTPGQGLQFLFEYFSETQRNKGNFPGRFSGRQFSNSRSEMNVSTLELGDSALYLCASSLEGSWETQYFGPGTRLLVL.

This chain uses TRBV7-2 with TRBJ2-5; 7 bases align to TRBD1. J gave up 2 bases and V 4 bases, and 13 bases lay outside the gene matches. The CDR3 has 17 residues. From germline, CDR1 is SGHTA and CDR2 FQGNSA. The CDR3 DNA sequence: TGTGCCAGCAGCTCAAACCTCAAGGGGGCCTATCAAGAGACCCAGTACTTC. Translation: CASSSNLKGAYQETQYF.

In its sample, this clone was seen a few times. The chain joins TRBV3-1 (or the pseudogene TRBV3-2) to TRBJ1-1; D is unclear. This CDR3 contains 15 residues. Per germline, CDR1 LGHDT and CDR2 YNNKEL (reference sequence). Trimming removed 2 bases from V and 1 base from J, with 11 bases in between. The CDR3 region has the DNA TGTGCCAGCAGCCAAAACGCAGGAACGAACACTGAAGCTTTCTTT. Its translation is CASSQNAGTNTEAFF.

V usage is TRBV7-2 and J usage is TRBJ1-2; a possible D gene is TRBD1 (5 bases). Germline V lookup: CDR1 SGHTA, CDR2 FQGNSA. CDR3 length: 14 amino acids. Deletions cut 1 base from V and 8 bases from J, with 14 bases between. This CDR3 is CASSLVGGLEGYTF. CDR3 bases: TGTGCCAGCAGCTTAGTTGGGGGTCTTGAGGGCTACACCTTC.

The chain is built from TRBV6-4 and TRBJ2-1; D could derive from TRBD1 or TRBD2 (5 bases each). V was clipped by 5 bases and J by 5 bases, with 16 bases between them. The CDR3 covers 15 residues. Germline CDR1 MRHNA, CDR2 SNTAGT. The CDR3 DNA is TGTGCCAGCAGTACGTCACCGGGACCCAACAATGAGCAGTTCTTC. It is translated as CASSTSPGPNNEQFF.

The chain has TRBV19 and TRBJ1-2, with D possibly being TRBD1 (6 bases). Germline CDR1 reads LNHDA; CDR2 reads SQIVND (reference sequence). CDR3 size: 14 residues. The germline V and J ends were trimmed by 5 bases and 0 bases, with 10 bases remaining between them. For the CDR3, the DNA is TGTGCCAGTAGTCAGGACAGATCTAACTATGGCTACACCTTC. It codes for CASSQDRSNYGYTF.

This chain connects TRBV27 to TRBJ1-1, with 10 bases that match TRBD1. The CDR3 is 15 amino acids. The ends lost 5 bases at V and 3 bases at J; junction bases unmatched: 6. Looked up from germline, CDR1 is MNHEY and CDR2 is SMNVEV (reference sequence). CDR3 in DNA: TGTGCCAGCAGTACCCGACAGGGGGCCGACACTGAAGCTTTCTTT. It is translated as CASSTRQGADTEAFF.

This clone was observed once. V is TRBV5-1 and J is TRBJ1-4; D perhaps matches TRBD1 (6 bases). Trimming took off 4 bases at V and 2 bases at J, with 15 bases between the two ends. This CDR3 is 16 amino acids long. Germline CDR1 SGHRS, CDR2 YFSETQ. The CDR3 nucleotides are TGCGCCAGCAGCCCATCCAACCAGGGGACTAATGAAAAACTGTTTTTT. Its translation is CASSPSNQGTNEKLFF.

J is TRBJ1-1 and V is TRBV10-1, with D possibly being TRBD1 (5 bases). Looked up from germline, CDR1 is WNHNN and CDR2 is SYGVQD (reference sequence). Deletions cut 7 bases from V and 5 bases from J, with 17 bases between. This CDR3 comprises 14 residues. The CDR3 is CASNNGGSNTEAFF. The CDR3 DNA reads as TGCGCCAGCAATAATGGGGGGAGTAATACTGAAGCTTTCTTT.

This clone was observed a few times. The chain combines TRBV29-1 with TRBJ1-1; TRBD1 might be the D (6 bases). The CDR3 has 13 residues. CDR1 SQVTM and CDR2 ANQGSEA come from the germline V gene. The germline V and J ends were trimmed by 6 bases and 0 bases, with 11 bases remaining between them. This CDR3 reads CSVTRTVNTEAFF. CDR3 in DNA: TGCAGCGTCACCCGGACAGTGAACACTGAAGCTTTCTTT. Together with reference TRBV29-1 and TRBJ1-1, the CDR3 gives the full variable domain: SAVISQKPSRDICQRGTSLTIQCQVDSQVTMMFWYRQQPGQSLTLIATANQGSEATYESGFVIDKFPISRPNLTFSTLTVSNMSPEDSSIYLCSVTRTVNTEAFFGQGTRLTVV.

The chain joins TRBV25-1 to TRBJ1-1; the match to TRBD1 covers 8 bases. Germline lookup yields CDR1 MGHDK and CDR2 SYGVNS. The CDR3 length is 16 residues. J lost 3 bases, V lost 6 bases, and 12 bases had no gene match. This chain's CDR3 is CASSPGRTGSHTEAFF. DNA of the CDR3: TGTGCCAGCAGCCCTGGGAGGACAGGGTCCCACACTGAAGCTTTCTTT.

The chain employs TRBV6-5 and TRBJ2-3; 9 nucleotides match TRBD1. The CDR3 runs 15 residues. Germline assignment: CDR1 MNHEY and CDR2 SVGAGI. With V trimmed by 8 bases and J by 1 base, 7 bases remained unmatched. The CDR3 here is CASSYRGQRTDTQYF. CDR3 nucleotide sequence: TGTGCCAGCTCTTACAGGGGGCAGCGCACAGATACGCAGTATTTT.

This clone appeared a single time. The gene calls are TRBV29-1 and TRBJ1-2, with D tentatively TRBD1 (5 bases). V lost 4 bases and J lost 4, with 7 bases in between. CDR1 SQVTM and CDR2 ANQGSEA come from the germline V gene. This CDR3 has 11 amino acids. The CDR3 DNA follows: TGCAGCGTTGCCAGGGTCTATGGCTACACCTTC. This sequence encodes CSVARVYGYTF.

The chain has TRBV5-1 and TRBJ1-2; a weak D match, TRBD1 (6 bases). This CDR3 is built from 15 residues. V shed 4 bases and J shed 6 bases, with 19 bases lying between them. The germline V gene has CDR1 SGHRS and CDR2 YFSETQ. The chain's CDR3 is CASSTAGTYRDGYTF. CDR3 nucleotides: TGCGCCAGCAGCACGGCCGGAACTTACAGGGATGGCTACACCTTC. The variable domain in full, completed from reference TRBV5-1 and TRBJ1-2, reads KAGVTQTPRYLIKTRGQQVTLSCSPISGHRSVSWYQQTPGQGLQFLFEYFSETQRNKGNFPGRFSGRQFSNSRSEMNVSTLELGDSALYLCASSTAGTYRDGYTFGSGTRLTVV.

The rearrangement joins TRBV6-5 to TRBJ1-2; no clear D. In germline, CDR1 is MNHEY, CDR2 SVGAGI. V dropped 6 bases and J dropped 8 bases, with 16 bases sitting between them. CDR3 length: 13 residues. CDR3 sequence reads: CASSSTITGGYTF. CDR3 sequence (DNA): TGTGCCAGCAGCTCGACCATAACGGGCGGCTACACCTTC.

V is TRBV5-1 and J is TRBJ2-3; 8 bases align to TRBD1. This CDR3 is 15 amino acids long. The V segment lost 2 bases and the J segment 7 bases; nucleotides outside the gene matches: 9. Germline loops: CDR1 SGHRS, CDR2 YFSETQ. DNA of the CDR3: TGCGCCAGCAGCTTTTCAGGGGGCGGCGTGAATACGCAGTATTTT. Translated, it gives CASSFSGGGVNTQYF.

J is TRBJ1-1 and V is TRBV12-5; D possibly corresponds to TRBD1 (6 bases). The CDR3 extends over 13 amino acids. Trimming removed 6 bases at V and 0 bases at J, with 8 bases between. Per germline, CDR1 LGHNT and CDR2 FRNRAP. The CDR3 DNA follows: TGTGCTAGTGGCCAGGGGTTGAACACTGAAGCTTTCTTT. Amino acids: CASGQGLNTEAFF. The full variable domain, in which reference TRBV12-5 and TRBJ1-1 provide the parts outside the CDR3, is DARVTQTPRHKVTEMGQEVTMRCQPILGHNTVFWYRQTMMQGLELLAYFRNRAPLDDSGMPKDRFSAEMPDATLATLKIQPSEPRDSAVYFCASGQGLNTEAFFGQGTRLTVV.

This chain uses TRBV25-1 with TRBJ1-2; D is possibly TRBD1 (6 bases). Trimming left V 4 bases short and J 0 bases short, with 9 bases between. This CDR3 has 14 residues. Germline CDR1 is MGHDK and CDR2 is SYGVNS. The CDR3 DNA sequence: TGTGCCAGCAGTGGTAACAGGGCTAACTATGGCTACACCTTC. Amino acids: CASSGNRANYGYTF.

The J gene is TRBJ1-2, the V gene TRBV19; the D is unclear. The CDR3 runs 14 residues. The germline V gene encodes CDR1 LNHDA and CDR2 SQIVND (reference sequence). The V and J ends lost 5 bases and 3 bases respectively, with 13 bases between them. CDR3 bases: TGTGCCAGTAGTCTTTCGGGAGGACACTATGGCTACACCTTC. Translation gives CASSLSGGHYGYTF.

The V gene is TRBV6-1, the J gene TRBJ1-6; TRBD1 is a possible D gene (6 bases). The CDR3 runs to 17 residues. V gave up 1 base and J gave up 1 base, with 11 bases separating them. Germline values: CDR1 MNHNS, CDR2 SASEGT. The CDR3 protein is CASSEEIGGSYNSPLHF. In nucleotides, the CDR3 is TGTGCCAGCAGTGAAGAAATAGGGGGTTCCTATAATTCACCCCTCCACTTT.